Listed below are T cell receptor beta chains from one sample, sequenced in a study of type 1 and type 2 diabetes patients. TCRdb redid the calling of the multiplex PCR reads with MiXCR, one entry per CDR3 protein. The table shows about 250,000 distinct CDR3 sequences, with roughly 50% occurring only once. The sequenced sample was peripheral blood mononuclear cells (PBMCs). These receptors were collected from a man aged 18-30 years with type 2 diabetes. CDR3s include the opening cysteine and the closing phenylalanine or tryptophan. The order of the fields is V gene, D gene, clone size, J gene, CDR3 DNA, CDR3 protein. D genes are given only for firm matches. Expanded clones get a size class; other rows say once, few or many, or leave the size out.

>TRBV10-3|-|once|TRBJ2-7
TGTGCCATCAGTGTGTGGGGGGCCGATAGATACGAGCAGTACTTC
CAISVWGADRYEQYF
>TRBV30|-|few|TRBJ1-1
TGTGCCTGGAGTCAGGGGACGAACACTGAAGCTTTCTTT
CAWSQGTNTEAFF
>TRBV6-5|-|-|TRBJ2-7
TGTGCCAGCAGTACATCCGGACAGACCTACGAGCAGTACTTC
CASSTSGQTYEQYF
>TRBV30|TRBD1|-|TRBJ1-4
TGTGCCTGGAGTTCCCAGGGGGGGGCCGGCGAAAAACCGTTTTTT
CAWSSQGGAGEKPFF
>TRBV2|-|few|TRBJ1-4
TGTGCCAGCAGAGAAACCGGGACGGAAAATGAAAAACTGTTTTTT
CASRETGTENEKLFF
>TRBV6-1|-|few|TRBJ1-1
TGTGCCAGCAGTGAAGAAGTGAAGATGAACACTGAAGCTTTCTTT
CASSEEVKMNTEAFF
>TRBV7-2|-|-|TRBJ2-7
TGTGCCAGCAGCGAGGGTGTAGGTGGGTCCTACGAGCAGTACTTC
CASSEGVGGSYEQYF
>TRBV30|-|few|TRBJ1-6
TGTGCCTGGAGTGTACCCCGGACGGGTAATTCACCCCTCCACTTT
CAWSVPRTGNSPLHF
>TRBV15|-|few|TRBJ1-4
TGTGCCACCAGCAGAGCCAGAAGCCAGAATGAAAAACTGTTTTTT
CATSRARSQNEKLFF
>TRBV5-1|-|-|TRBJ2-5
TGCGCCAGCAGCTTCCAACAGGGCCTCCAAGAGACCCAGTACTTC
CASSFQQGLQETQYF
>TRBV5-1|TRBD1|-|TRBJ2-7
TGCGCCAGCAGCCAAGACAGGGACCTCTCCTACGAGCAGTACTTC
CASSQDRDLSYEQYF
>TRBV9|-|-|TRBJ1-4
TGTGCCAGCAGCGTAAGGGCTGAAAAACTGTTTTTT
CASSVRAEKLFF
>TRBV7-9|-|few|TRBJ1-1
TGTGCCAGCAGCCCCGTTTTGGGCGCTGAAGCTTTCTTT
CASSPVLGAEAFF
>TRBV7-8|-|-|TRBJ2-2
TGTGCCAGCAGCTTTAGTCAGAACACCGGGGAGCTGTTTTTT
CASSFSQNTGELFF
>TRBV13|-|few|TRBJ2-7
TGTGCCAGCAGCTTAGGTCAGGGGAGCCGTGGAACCTACGAGCAGTACTTC
CASSLGQGSRGTYEQYF
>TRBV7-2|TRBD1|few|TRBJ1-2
TGTGCCAGCAGCCTACAGGGGAGCTATGGCTACACCTTC
CASSLQGSYGYTF
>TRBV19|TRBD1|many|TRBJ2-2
TGTGCCAGTAGTATGCCCCTGACCGGGACAGGGAGGTCCGGGGAGCTGTTTTTT
CASSMPLTGTGRSGELFF
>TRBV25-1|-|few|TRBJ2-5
TGTGCCAGCACGAATCTAGAGGGGTCTGGGGAGACCCAGTACTTC
CASTNLEGSGETQYF
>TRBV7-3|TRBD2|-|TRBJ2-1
TGTGCCAGCAGCCAAAGACTAGCGGGAGGGAATGAGCAGTTCTTC
CASSQRLAGGNEQFF
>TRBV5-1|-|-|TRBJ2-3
TGCGCCAGCAGCTTGGACCGACGCACAGATACGCAGTATTTT
CASSLDRRTDTQYF
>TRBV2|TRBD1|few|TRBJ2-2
TGTGCCAGCCGCCGGCAGGGGGCGACGACCGGGGAGCTGTTTTTT
CASRRQGATTGELFF
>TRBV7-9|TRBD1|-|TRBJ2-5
TGTGCCAGCAGCATGGGACAGGGGCAAGAGACCCAGTACTTC
CASSMGQGQETQYF
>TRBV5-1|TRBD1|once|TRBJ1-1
TGCGCCAGCAGCTCTACCGGGACAGACGATGAAGCTTTCTTT
CASSSTGTDDEAFF
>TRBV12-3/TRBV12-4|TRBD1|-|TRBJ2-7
TGTGCCAGCAACTCGGACAGGGGATCCTACGAGCAGTACTTC
CASNSDRGSYEQYF
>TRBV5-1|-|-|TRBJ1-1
TGCGCCAGCAGCTTTTTCCGGGGCTCGGGCACTGAAGCTTTCTTT
CASSFFRGSGTEAFF
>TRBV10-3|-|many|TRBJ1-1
TGTGCCATCAGTGATGAAGGGGCTGAAGCTTTCTTT
CAISDEGAEAFF
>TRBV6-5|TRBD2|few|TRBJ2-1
TGTGCCAGCAGTTTGCGACCGGGACTAGCGGGGGGGTGGCAGTTCTTC
CASSLRPGLAGGWQFF
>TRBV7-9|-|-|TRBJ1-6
TGTGCCAGCAGCCTGTTGGGTGGGATCCACTTT
CASSLLGGIHF
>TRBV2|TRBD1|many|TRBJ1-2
TGTGCCAGCAGTTTCCTAGACAGGGGGCCTAACTATGGCTACACCTTC
CASSFLDRGPNYGYTF
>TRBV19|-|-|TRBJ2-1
TGTGCCGCGGCGCTAGCCCCTTACAATGAGCAGTTCTTC
CAAALAPYNEQFF
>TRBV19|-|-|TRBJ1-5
TGTGCCAGTATATCACAGCCGGGGGTCAATCAGCCCCAGCATTTT
CASISQPGVNQPQHF
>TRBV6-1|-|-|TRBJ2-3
TGTGCCACTATCGGGACAACAAGCACAGATACGCAGTATTTT
CATIGTTSTDTQYF
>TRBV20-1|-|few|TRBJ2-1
TGCAGTGCTATAGTAGCGGACCCTTTCGATGAGCAGTTCTTC
CSAIVADPFDEQFF
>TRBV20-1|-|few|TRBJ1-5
TGCAGTGCTACCCGACAGCTTCAGCCCCAGCATTTT
CSATRQLQPQHF
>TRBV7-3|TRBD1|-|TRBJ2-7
TGTGCCAGCAGCTCAAGACCGACAGGGCTCCGCGAGCAGTACTTC
CASSSRPTGLREQYF
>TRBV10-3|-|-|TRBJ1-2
TGTGCCATCAGTGAGTCCTTATCCCTTGGCTACACCTTC
CAISESLSLGYTF
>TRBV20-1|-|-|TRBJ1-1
TGCAGTGCTAGAGGCCTGAACACTGAAGCTTTCTTT
CSARGLNTEAFF
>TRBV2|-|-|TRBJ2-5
TGTGCCAGCAGTGATCGGTGGATAAAAGAGACCCAGTACTTC
CASSDRWIKETQYF
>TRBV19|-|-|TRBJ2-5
TGTGCCTGGGGGGTAGGCGGGGAAGTGGAGACCCAGTACTTC
CAWGVGGEVETQYF
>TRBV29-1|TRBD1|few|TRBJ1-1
TGCAGCGTTACATCCTTAGACAGGGGAGGCACTGAAGCTTTCTTT
CSVTSLDRGGTEAFF
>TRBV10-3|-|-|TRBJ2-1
TGTGCCATCAGTGAGCCGTCCGTAAGCTCCTACAATGAGCAGTTCTTC
CAISEPSVSSYNEQFF